This TCR beta chain was obtained from a study of vaccination effects on CD4 cells after COVID-19 (dated by TCRdb to 2022 to 2024). Regarding the research as a whole: Across the study, the median time from the second dose to post-vaccine sampling was 72 days (range 14 to 241). Altogether, about 10 COVID-19 convalescent patients and a handful of SARS-CoV-2-naive healthy vaccine recipients made up the full study. SARS-CoV-2 spike-specific CD4+ TCR repertoires were compared before and after mRNA vaccination in COVID-19 convalescent patients and in infection-naive vaccine recipients. In the study, cultures from other donors were sequenced using the Oncomine TCR Beta short-read assay on an Illumina iSeq 100.

In the ViraFEST assay, PBMC were stimulated with viral peptide pools, and antigen-specific CD4+ T cell clonotypes were then identified by expansion using TCR sequencing. After 10 to 11 days of culture, CD4+ T cells were isolated with the EasySep CD4+ T cell isolation kit. Each participant received two doses of an mRNA SARS-CoV-2 vaccine, either BNT162b2 or mRNA-1273. Healthy vaccine recipients had no prior SARS-CoV-2 infection, confirmed by negative nucleocapsid antibodies before and after vaccination. Each well held fewer than 2.5 million PBMC cultured in IMDM containing approximately 5% human AB serum, roughly 9.9 IU/ml IL-2 and gentamicin, along with 8 to 10 ug/ml peptides. On days 3 and 7, half of the culture medium was replaced with fresh IL-2-containing medium. Each peptide stimulation condition was cultured in triplicate wells unless otherwise noted. Using Ficoll-Paque Plus gradient centrifugation, PBMC were separated from whole blood and then either used fresh or cryopreserved at -140C. Overlapping peptide pools spanned the spike proteins of SARS-CoV-2 and the common cold coronaviruses HCoV-NL63, HCoV-OC43 and HCoV-229E. The QIAamp micro DNA kit was used to extract genomic DNA from the cultured CD4+ T cells.

The library was made by the immunoSEQ multiplex PCR assay. DNA from the cultured and isolated CD4+ T cells underwent TCR beta CDR3 sequencing. The source study handled its data this way. The analysis removed non-productive TCR sequences, trimmed reads to the CDR3 region, and retained only CDR3s that were 7 or more amino acids long. The MANAFEST web app was used to pick out antigen-specific clonotypes by comparing their expansion in peptide wells with that in reference cultures. For clones to be considered positive, expansion at FDR<0.05 versus reference and all other wells, an odds ratio above 5, and a frequency above 0.1% in two replicate wells were required. Clonotypes significantly expanded in SARS-CoV-2 spike wells and in at least one common cold coronavirus spike condition were defined as cross-reactive. CDR3 similarity was assessed by Levenshtein distance using the stringdist R package, and unrooted trees were constructed with ape in R 3.6.1. TCRdb's version of the immuneACCESS table is confined to in-frame rearrangements and falls short of the full clone set. An unresolved V gene accounts for under half of the shortfall where checked; the remainder is of unknown origin. V and J calls and clone size are copied from that table; D and trimming were computed from the DNA. Within this sample are almost 15,000 clones, with roughly 75% of them counted one time only. The ten biggest clones cover 20% to 25% of the sample.

This clone was detected only a few times. The clone's antigen remains unknown. Base quality data are lacking; no much larger clone is found one base away. The CDR3 runs 14 residues from the cysteine to the phenylalanine. The only DNA kept is the CDR3, 42 bases in frame from the first base. CDR1 SNHLY and CDR2 FYNNEI are derived from the germline V gene. The junction shows trimming of 7 bases on V and 5 bases on J, plus 15 bases between the germline ends. Summary of the overall study and its limitations: The study was limited by a small number of convalescent patients and lacked early post-infection timepoints. In healthy vaccine recipients, vaccine-induced clones were almost all SARS-CoV-2 mono-reactive, with only 1 of 255 being cross-reactive with common cold coronaviruses. Marked clonal contraction was observed in both infection-induced and vaccine-induced clones at late post-vaccination timepoints, consistent with waning T cell responses.

Sequencing was performed on CD4+ T cells from PBMCs cultured with HCoV-NL63 spike peptides, taken after COVID-19 vaccination. Reading the label with the study, this specimen's cell subset or site is: HCoV-NL63 spike overlapping peptide pool stimulation. The chain is assembled from TRBV2 and TRBJ1-5, and the D gene may be TRBD1, 6 bases matching. The TCR originated in a human donor who received a COVID-19 vaccine. The nucleotides are TGTGCCAGCACACAGGGAGAGGGGTATCAGCCCCAGCATTTT. This codes for CASTQGEGYQPQHF.